Sequencing of this TCR beta chain was carried out in a study of blood T cell repertoires in COVID-19. Whole-study context: Samples representing acute and convalescent COVID-19 were sourced from the United States, Italy and Spain. The analysed material was cDNA or gDNA that came from T cells, B-cell-depleted T cells, or PBMCs.

Original processing methods: Amplification with reference gene primers provided the estimates of nucleated cell counts. The repertoire was sequenced with immunoSEQ multiplex PCR; TCRdb's copy has only in-frame clones and lacks some. V and J calls and clone size are copied from that table; D and trimming were computed from the DNA. This table has some 270,000 clones, around 86% appearing once. J was trimmed by 6 bases and V by 1 base; bases with no gene match: 9. Germline V gives CDR1 LGHNT, CDR2 FRNRAP. This CDR3 has 17 amino acids. The specimen was peripheral blood. This sequence joins TRBV12-5 and TRBJ2-1; 10 nucleotides line up with TRBD1. This receptor was obtained from a middle-aged man with active or convalescent COVID-19. CDR3 nucleotide sequence: TGTGCTAGTGGTTTGGCAACCGGGGACAGGGGATTCAATGAGCAGTTCTTC. As protein: CASGLATGDRGFNEQFF.